One TCR beta chain is described in this entry. Antigen: not known. From germline, CDR1 is SGHVS and CDR2 FNYEAQ. There are 15 residues in the CDR3. V gave up 4 bases and J gave up 5 bases; unmatched junction bases: 9. The data are from a study of cytomegalovirus exposure and HLA in healthy donors. Overall study results and limits: TCR beta sequences reportedly predicted most subjects' HLA-A and HLA-B alleles accurately. A later analysis revealed that TCR association rates differed between HLA loci, peaking at DRB1 and bottoming out at HLA-C. Common viral pathogens (according to a later analysis) appeared linked to several of the most significant clusters. A later analysis linked a missense variant in DCLRE1C to the trimming of TCR beta V and J genes.

It was with 60 Vbeta and 13 Jbeta primers that the PCR ran. Measured with immunoSEQ multiplex PCR; TCRdb has only the in-frame clones, and not every one. In the table there are some 150,000 clones, roughly 80% of which are singletons. Sequenced input: PBMCs. The chain combines TRBV7-6 with TRBJ2-5; the match to TRBD1 covers 8 bases. This sequence was found in a man aged 25 to 40 in good health and CMV-seropositive. This CDR3 is CASSSATGGWETQYF. The CDR3 DNA is TGTGCCAGCAGCTCAGCCACAGGGGGATGGGAGACCCAGTACTTC.